This entry is about one T cell receptor beta chain. The data were obtained in a study of T-cell memory formation after mild COVID-19. V was clipped by 1 base and J by 6 bases; unmatched bases: 9. CDR3 length: 18 residues. Germline-derived CDR1 and CDR2 are LGHNA and YSLEER. 5'RACE primed from the constant segment yielded TCR alpha and TCR beta cDNA libraries bearing sample barcodes and UMIs. MiXCR, applied by TCRdb to the 5' RACE reads, yields one record per CDR3 protein. Counted here are approximately 350,000 distinct CDR3 sequences, approximately 14% occurring once; the ten biggest clones make up roughly a fifth.

This TCR was recovered from a man aged 18-30 years who had mild COVID-19 (a few samples of this study predate the infection). Cell type and time point are not known. This rearrangement joins TRBV4-3 to TRBJ2-2; TRBD2 agrees at 12 bases. Material for sequencing was PBMCs or a T cell subset sorted from them (not recorded which). CDR3 DNA sequence: TGCGCCAGCAGCCAAGTGGTTCTAGCGGGGGGGCCATCCGGGGAGCTGTTTTTT. Its protein is CASSQVVLAGGPSGELFF.